The 10 T cell receptor beta chains presented below share a single source sample, sequenced in a study of cytomegalovirus exposure and HLA in healthy donors. PCR was performed using 60 Vbeta and 13 Jbeta primers. Sequenced by immunoSEQ multiplex PCR; TCRdb stores in-frame clones only, minus some. The sample holds 100,000 or so clones, more than 60% seen once. Material for sequencing was PBMCs. The source of these receptors is a female donor in good health and CMV-seropositive.

The chain uses TRBV6-5 and TRBJ1-4; D perhaps matches TRBD1 (6 bases). The CDR3 is 14 amino acids. The germline V gene encodes CDR1 MNHEY and CDR2 SVGAGI. Trimming cost V 6 bases and J 7 bases, with 15 bases left between them. The DNA for the CDR3 is TGTGCCAGCAGCCTACAGGGCTTGGGTGAAAAACTGTTTTTT. Translation: CASSLQGLGEKLFF.

The table lists this clone with a few counts. The CDR3 spells CARVSRDRNYGYTF. The DNA of the CDR3 is TGTGCCAGGGTGAGCCGGGACAGAAACTATGGCTACACCTTC. The genes are TRBV2 and TRBJ1-2; 7 positions agree with TRBD1. Losses at the gene ends were 9 bases for V and 2 bases for J; bases not matched to a gene: 9. This CDR3 has 14 amino acids. Germline-derived CDR1 and CDR2 are SNHLY and FYNNEI.

The rearrangement joins TRBV28 to TRBJ1-1; D not resolved. This CDR3 region has 14 residues. CDR1 is MDHEN, CDR2 SYDVKM, per germline. Trimming cost V 3 bases and J 1 base, with 9 bases left between them. CDR3 region: CASSLSIPNTEAFF. The CDR3 DNA follows: TGTGCCAGCAGTTTGAGTATCCCGAACACTGAAGCTTTCTTT.

Regarding this clone: The sample carries other DNA sequences with the same CDR3. The chain combines TRBV6-6 with TRBJ2-1, with D possibly being TRBD2 (6 bases). The CDR3 extends over 15 amino acids. Trimming stripped 5 bases from V and 5 bases from J, with 16 bases between. Germline V gene sequence: CDR1 MNHNY, CDR2 SVGAGI (reference sequence). DNA of the CDR3: TGTGCCAGCAGTCGTCCCGGGACTGGAAACAATGAGCAGTTCTTC. Encoded protein: CASSRPGTGNNEQFF.

This chain connects TRBV11-2 to TRBJ1-3, with TRBD1 identical over 10 bases. The CDR3 covers 14 residues. CDR1 and CDR2 (germline): SGHAT, FQNNGV. Trimming took 2 bases from V and 8 from J; bases not matched to a gene: 3. CDR3 sequence reads: CASSLRQGADTIYF. The CDR3 DNA is TGTGCCAGCAGCTTAAGACAGGGGGCAGACACCATATATTTT.

This clone is a singleton in its sample. V and J are TRBV6-1 and TRBJ2-6; D gene ambiguous. The CDR3 covers 14 residues. Deletions cut 7 bases from V and 4 bases from J, with 11 bases between. Germline CDR1 is MNHNS and CDR2 is SASEGT. As DNA, the CDR3 is TGTGCCAGCACGACTTCTTTGGGGGCCAACGTCCTGACTTTC. As protein: CASTTSLGANVLTF.

This clone was found a few times. This chain uses TRBV9 with TRBJ2-3, with 14 positions matching TRBD2. V lost 3 bases and J lost 6; bases outside the gene matches: 6. The germline gives CDR1 SGDLS, CDR2 YYNGEE. The CDR3 runs to 16 residues. CDR3 in amino acids: CASSAGLAGGVDTQYF. The DNA for the CDR3 is TGTGCCAGCAGCGCCGGACTAGCGGGGGGCGTGGATACGCAGTATTTT.

This clone came up once. The chain uses TRBV6-6 and TRBJ2-1; the match to TRBD2 covers 12 bases. Germline V gives CDR1 MNHNY, CDR2 SVGAGI (reference sequence). The CDR3 spans 16 residues. J gave up 3 bases and V 4 bases, and 4 bases lay outside the gene matches. The CDR3 reads CASSSSTSGGYNEQFF. The CDR3 nucleotides read TGTGCCAGCAGTTCCTCGACTAGCGGGGGCTACAATGAGCAGTTCTTC.

The chain has TRBV18 and TRBJ2-7; 9 bases match TRBD1. The germline CDR1 and CDR2 sequences are KGHSH and LQKENI. The CDR3 consists of 14 residues. Trimming cost V 5 bases and J 3 bases; bases outside gene matches: 5. The CDR3 coding sequence is TGTGCCAGCTCATCGGGACAGGGTAACTACGAGCAGTACTTC. It specifies CASSSGQGNYEQYF.

The genes are TRBV7-6 and TRBJ2-1, with D perhaps matching TRBD2 (6 bases). This CDR3 comprises 14 residues. In germline, CDR1 is SGHVS, CDR2 FNYEAQ. Trimming took 0 bases from V and 3 from J, leaving 6 bases between them. CDR3 amino acids: CASSLAGGYNEQFF. The CDR3 DNA sequence: TGTGCCAGCAGCTTAGCGGGAGGCTACAATGAGCAGTTCTTC.